This T cell receptor (beta chain) stems from a study of blood T cell repertoires in COVID-19. Study as a whole: Sites across the United States, Italy and Spain contributed samples from acute and convalescent COVID-19. Nucleic acid was either cDNA or gDNA, and it came from T cells, B-cell-depleted T cells, or PBMCs.

This CDR3 region has 14 residues. Per germline, CDR1 LNHDA and CDR2 SQIVND (reference sequence). The V gene end was trimmed by 10 bases and the J gene end by 9 bases; junction bases not matched to a gene: 8. This clone was detected only once. Original handling: From reference gene primer amplification, estimates of nucleated cell counts were derived. Profiling relied on immunoSEQ multiplex PCR, and the TCRdb table lists in-frame clones only, not all of them. Clone size and the V and J calls come from that table; the DNA yielded D and trimming. The data contain tens of thousands of clones, 80% to 90% of them seen just once; the ten biggest clones take up about 43%.

This clonotype was obtained from a woman at least 80 years old with active or convalescent COVID-19. The sequencing sample was made of peripheral blood. This chain uses TRBV19 with TRBJ2-1; TRBD2 aligns across 14 bases. CDR3 DNA sequence: TGTGCCACCACGGGACTAGCGGGAGTTGGTGAGCAGTTCTTC. This sequence encodes CATTGLAGVGEQFF. The entire variable domain, with the rest obtained from reference TRBV19 and TRBJ2-1, is as follows: DGGITQSPKYLFRKEGQNVTLSCEQNLNHDAMYWYRQDPGQGLRLIYYSQIVNDFQKGDIAEGYSVSREKKESFPLTVTSAQKNPTAFYLCATTGLAGVGEQFFGPGTRLTVL.